This T cell receptor beta chain was observed in a study of T cells in Graves' hyperthyroidism and ophthalmopathy (dated by TCRdb to 2018 to 2020). Regarding the complete study: Peripheral blood samples were taken at initial diagnosis, before any treatment was given. To identify TCR V-J signatures that set the groups apart, the researchers used a discovery cohort of 95 to 100 patients, made up of 43 with Graves' ophthalmopathy and about 60 with stable Graves' hyperthyroidism. Prospective prediction of ophthalmopathy was tested in an independent validation cohort of 18 to 20 hyperthyroidism patients and 17 patients who later progressed to ophthalmopathy. The roughly 91 discovery patients were randomly split 7:3 into training and test sets. The study also compared thyroid tissue and blood T-cell repertoires from more than 5 Graves' hyperthyroidism patients. After blood sampling, hyperthyroidism patients were treated with methimazole at a starting dose of 30 mg daily, and ophthalmopathy patients were treated with high-dose intravenous methylprednisolone. The paper describes TCR Vbeta CDR3 sequencing of roughly 130 peripheral blood samples, made up of under 50 ophthalmopathy patients, some 76 hyperthyroidism patients and roughly 17 progressor patients. Study-wide findings and limitations: Most expanded thyroid clonotypes (frequency above 0.001) were also detected in blood, a finding suggesting that blood repertoires may reflect thyroid immune responses. A 13 V-J signature model separated ophthalmopathy from stable hyperthyroidism, with approximately 87% sensitivity and roughly 84% specificity in cross-validation and 80%/75% in testing. Sample size was not statistically predetermined, and blinding of investigators to group allocation was not performed. In validation, the model predicted progression to ophthalmopathy a median of roughly six months before onset, with roughly 70% sensitivity and almost 75% specificity.

TCR beta CDR3 regions were amplified from RNA transcripts. The TCR CDR3 was subjected to a first round of RT-PCR using the HTBI primer set and the Qiagen OneStep RT-PCR kit. A second multiplex PCR round built the libraries, followed by size selection and purification. Paired-end sequencing of the libraries was performed with 100 bp reads on an Illumina HiSeq2000. As for the authors' bioinformatics: SOAPnuke was used to process the raw data, throwing out any read that contained adapters or uncalled bases, had a mean Phred below 15, or lacked an exact constant-primer or identifier match. High-quality paired reads were merged with COPE v1.2.5, and unique nucleotide sequences were defined as clonotypes. MiTCR v1.1 was used to align clonotypes to the IMGT TRBV, TRBD and TRBJ reference segments. Only V-J combinations with frequency above 0.0001, covering 99% to 99.2% of repertoires, were analysed. A TCS score was defined as the ratio between F50 (clonal expansion) and ExV (chaos), using BLOSUM62-based TCRdist between CDR3 peptides within each V-J. Welch's t-statistics and random forest reduced approximately 520 V-J features to fewer than 15, which were used in a naive Bayes classifier (R e1071). TCRdb's own reprocessing of the public reads used fastp at Q25 and MiXCR and kept productive beta chains. When rows share a CDR3 protein, they turn into one entry using the most common DNA and genes. TCRdb, not the authors, supplied the V and J calls. The sample table lists some 140,000 distinct CDR3 sequences, around 20% of them with a count of one. The ten largest account for more than 65% of the sample.

In this sample, this clonotype turned up many times. The antigen it recognizes is unknown. Qualities for individual bases were not recorded, and no much larger clone is one base off. Hyperthyroidism patients were newly diagnosed, with disease duration under 2 months, and aged 18 to 65 years. The study excluded patients with uncontrolled infections, other autoimmune diseases, pregnancy or lactation. Diagnoses relied on clinical symptoms, serum thyroxine and TRAb, thyroid ultrasound and orbital computed tomography. For progressor patients, blood was drawn at the first diagnosis of hyperthyroidism, before any ophthalmopathy symptoms had appeared. PBMCs were separated from roughly 9.6 ml of fresh peripheral blood using Ficoll-Paque density gradient centrifugation. Progressor patients were defined as those initially diagnosed with Graves' hyperthyroidism in whom ophthalmopathy developed during follow-up. Trizol reagent was used to extract total RNA, and RNA quality was then checked on an Agilent 2100 Bioanalyzer.

Relative to germline, V is missing 0 bases and J is missing 7 bases, with 4 bases of the junction outside any gene match. Looking up the germline V gene yields CDR1 MNHEY and CDR2 SVGAGI. The CDR3, from cysteine to phenylalanine, totals 14 residues. The entry retains the CDR3 DNA only, 42 bases that are in frame from base 1. The clonotype comes from a woman between 50 and 59 years old with Graves' hyperthyroidism that later progressed to Graves' ophthalmopathy. The V gene is TRBV6-5 and the J gene is TRBJ1-1, with 8 junctional bases fitting TRBD1. The sample comprised blood. The CDR3 protein: CASSYSRDRGEAFF. The nucleotide sequence is TGTGCCAGCAGTTACTCGAGAGACAGGGGTGAAGCTTTCTTT.